This is a list of T cell receptor beta chains from one sample in a study of blood T cell repertoires in COVID-19. Measured with immunoSEQ multiplex PCR; TCRdb has only the in-frame clones, and not every one. The data hold over 70,000 clones, with over 60% observed a single time. Sequencing was done on a sample of peripheral blood. The receptors here all came from an elderly woman with active or convalescent COVID-19. The CDR3 runs from the conserved cysteine through the conserved F or W. The order of the fields is J gene, V gene, D gene, clone size, CDR3 DNA, CDR3 protein. A D gene is named only where the DNA matches it firmly. Clone size, where shown, is once, few, many, or a class for clones that have expanded.

TRBJ1-1 TRBV19 . . TGTGCCAGTAGTAGGCTTTCCCCGAACACTGAAGCTTTCTTT CASSRLSPNTEAFF
TRBJ1-6 TRBV3-1/TRBV3-2 . . TGTGCCAGCAGCCAAGATGGCGGATCACCCCTCCACTTT CASSQDGGSPLHF
TRBJ2-7 TRBV6-4 TRBD1 few TGTGCCAGCAGTGAGGGACAGGGGGCCTACGAGCAGTACTTC CASSEGQGAYEQYF
TRBJ1-3 TRBV7-9 TRBD1 . TGTGCCAGCAGCTTAGCGCCCAGACAGGGGTTAGCCTCTGGAAACACCATATATTTT CASSLAPRQGLASGNTIYF
TRBJ1-1 TRBV9 . . TGTGCCAGCAGCGTAGATGTACTCACTGAAGCTTTCTTT CASSVDVLTEAFF
TRBJ1-5 TRBV28 . once TGTGCCAGCAGTGCCGGGGGGGGTGGAGCTTATCAGCCCCAGCATTTT CASSAGGGGAYQPQHF
TRBJ2-3 TRBV19 TRBD2 few TGTGCCAGTAGTAAGACTAGCGGGGGGGCTGGGGATACGCAGTATTTT CASSKTSGGAGDTQYF
TRBJ2-3 TRBV27 . once TGTGCCAGCAGTTTGGCACTCAGGGGCACAGATACGCAGTATTTT CASSLALRGTDTQYF
TRBJ2-3 TRBV3-1/TRBV3-2 . . TGTGCCAGCAGCCATCGGGGTACAGATACGCAGTATTTT CASSHRGTDTQYF
TRBJ2-1 TRBV9 . . TGTGCCAGCAGCCCCCCGGGGGTGTTCGGCAATGAGCAGTTCTTC CASSPPGVFGNEQFF
TRBJ2-3 TRBV6-4 . once TGTGCCAGCAGTGACGGCGGGGGCACAGATACGCAGTATTTT CASSDGGGTDTQYF
TRBJ1-4 TRBV12-3/TRBV12-4 . . TGTGCCAGCAGCCACCGGGAAAAACTGTTTTTT CASSHREKLFF
TRBJ2-7 TRBV2 . . TGTGCCAGCAGAGGAGGGTACGAGCAGTACTTC CASRGGYEQYF
TRBJ1-1 TRBV7-8 . . TGTGCCAGCAGCACGGGACAACCGAACACTGAAGCTTTCTTT CASSTGQPNTEAFF
TRBJ2-5 TRBV11-2 TRBD1 . TGTGCCAGCAGTTTGTTGCGGGACAGGAGTTCCCAAGAGACCCAGTACTTC CASSLLRDRSSQETQYF
TRBJ1-2 TRBV5-6 TRBD1 . TGTGCCAGCAGCTGGGACAGGGCGATCTATGGCTACACCTTC CASSWDRAIYGYTF
TRBJ2-7 TRBV5-5 . . TGTGCCAGCAGCTTGGCACAGGGCTACGAGCAGTACTTC CASSLAQGYEQYF
TRBJ2-7 TRBV6-5 TRBD1 . TGTGCCAGCGAACAGGGGCGGCGGGACGAGCAGTACTTC CASEQGRRDEQYF
TRBJ1-3 TRBV30 . . TGTGCCTTCAGGGTGGTTGGAAACACCATATATTTT CAFRVVGNTIYF
TRBJ1-2 TRBV7-9 . . TGTGCCAGCAGCTTGGGCGGGAAAAGCGGCTACACCTTC CASSLGGKSGYTF
TRBJ2-1 TRBV11-1 TRBD1 . TGTGCCAGCAGCCGCCCTGGGACAGGGTTGGATGAGCAGTTCTTC CASSRPGTGLDEQFF
TRBJ2-2 TRBV7-8 TRBD1 . TGTGCCAGCAGCTTCTTGGACAGGGGGTCCCAGAACACCGGGGAGCTGTTTTTT CASSFLDRGSQNTGELFF
TRBJ2-1 TRBV15 . few TGTGCCACCAGCAGAGATCCCATAGGGGGATACAATGAGCAGTTCTTC CATSRDPIGGYNEQFF
TRBJ1-1 TRBV7-2 TRBD1 once TGTGCCAGCAGCCCCCCGGGACAGGGGTTCACTGAAGCTTTCTTT CASSPPGQGFTEAFF
TRBJ1-1 TRBV6-5 TRBD1 . TGTGCCAGCAGTTGGGGACAGGGGAACACTGAAGCTTTCTTT CASSWGQGNTEAFF
TRBJ1-1 TRBV5-1 TRBD1 few TGCGCCAGCAGCTGGCAGGGGGCGCCCGGGGCTGAAGCTTTCTTT CASSWQGAPGAEAFF
TRBJ1-1 TRBV28 . . TGTGCCAGCAGCTCTCTTTGGAACACTGAAGCTTTCTTT CASSSLWNTEAFF
TRBJ2-1 TRBV5-1 TRBD2 once TGCGCCAGCAAGGTCGGGACTAGCGGTAATGAGCAGTTCTTC CASKVGTSGNEQFF
TRBJ1-6 TRBV9 . . TGTGCCAGCAGCCTCACCCCGGGTCGGGGAGATTCACCCCTCCACTTT CASSLTPGRGDSPLHF
TRBJ1-6 TRBV19 . . TGTGCCAGTAGTTTACAGTACCGGGCCGAGGGATCACCCCTCCACTTT CASSLQYRAEGSPLHF
TRBJ2-5 TRBV28 TRBD2 once TGTGCATCCGGGGGGCAAGAGACCCAGTACTTC CASGGQETQYF
TRBJ1-5 TRBV7-2 . . TGTGCCAGCAGCTTAGATGGTCGGGATTGGCAGCCCCAGCATTTT CASSLDGRDWQPQHF
TRBJ2-3 TRBV5-1 TRBD2 . TGCGCCAGCAGCCTAACCCCGGGACTAGATAGCACAGATACGCAGTATTTT CASSLTPGLDSTDTQYF
TRBJ2-5 TRBV2 . few TGTGCCAGCAGTGCGGGGGACCAAGAGACCCAGTACTTC CASSAGDQETQYF
TRBJ1-5 TRBV19 . once TGTGCCAGTAGTTCGGCGGCGGGAAGGGCTCAGCCCCAGCATTTT CASSSAAGRAQPQHF
TRBJ1-2 TRBV10-3 . . TGTGCCATCGCGGCAGCGTACTATGGCTACACCTTC CAIAAAYYGYTF
TRBJ2-5 TRBV6-5 TRBD2 . TGTGCCAGCAGCGGCGTAGCGGGGGGGCTGGAGACCCAGTACTTC CASSGVAGGLETQYF